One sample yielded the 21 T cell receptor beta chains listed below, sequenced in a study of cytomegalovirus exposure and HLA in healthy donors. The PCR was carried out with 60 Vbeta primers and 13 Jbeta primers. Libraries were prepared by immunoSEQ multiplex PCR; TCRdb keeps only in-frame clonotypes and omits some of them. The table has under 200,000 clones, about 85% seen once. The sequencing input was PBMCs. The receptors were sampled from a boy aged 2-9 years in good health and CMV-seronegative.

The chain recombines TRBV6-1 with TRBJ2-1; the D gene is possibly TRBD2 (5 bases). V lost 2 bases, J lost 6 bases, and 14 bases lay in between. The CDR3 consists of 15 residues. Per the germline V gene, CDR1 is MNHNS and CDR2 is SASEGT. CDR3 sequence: CASSESFWGANEQFF. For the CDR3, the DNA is TGTGCCAGCAGTGAAAGTTTTTGGGGAGCCAATGAGCAGTTCTTC.

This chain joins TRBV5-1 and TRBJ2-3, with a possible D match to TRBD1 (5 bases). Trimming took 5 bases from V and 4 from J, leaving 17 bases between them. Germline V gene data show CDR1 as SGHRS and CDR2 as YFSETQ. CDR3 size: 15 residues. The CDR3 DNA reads TGCGCCAGCAGAGAAGTCCTCGGACACCCAGATACGCAGTATTTT. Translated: CASREVLGHPDTQYF.

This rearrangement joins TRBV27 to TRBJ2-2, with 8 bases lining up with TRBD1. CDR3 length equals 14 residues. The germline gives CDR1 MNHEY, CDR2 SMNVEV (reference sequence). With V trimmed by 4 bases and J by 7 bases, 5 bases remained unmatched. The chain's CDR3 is CASSSDRAVGELFF. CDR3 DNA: TGTGCCAGCAGTTCGGACAGGGCGGTCGGGGAGCTGTTTTTT.

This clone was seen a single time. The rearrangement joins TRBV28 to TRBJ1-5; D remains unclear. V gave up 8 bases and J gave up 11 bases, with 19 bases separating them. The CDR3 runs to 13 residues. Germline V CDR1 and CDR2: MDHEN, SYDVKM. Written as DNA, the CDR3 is TGTGCCAGCCTAACGGGTCAAGAGTTGTCCCAGCATTTT. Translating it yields CASLTGQELSQHF.

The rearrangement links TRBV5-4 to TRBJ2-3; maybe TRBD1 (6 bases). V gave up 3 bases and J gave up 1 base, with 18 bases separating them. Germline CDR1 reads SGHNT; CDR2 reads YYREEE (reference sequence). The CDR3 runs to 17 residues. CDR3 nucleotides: TGTGCCAGCAGCTGGGCTTCACAGGGATTGGGCACAGATACGCAGTATTTT. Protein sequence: CASSWASQGLGTDTQYF.

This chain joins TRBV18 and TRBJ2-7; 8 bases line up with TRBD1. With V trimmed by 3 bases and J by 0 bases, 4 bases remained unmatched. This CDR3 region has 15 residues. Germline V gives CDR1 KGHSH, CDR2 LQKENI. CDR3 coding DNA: TGTGCCAGCTCACCTACGGGACAGGACTCCTACGAGCAGTACTTC. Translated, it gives CASSPTGQDSYEQYF.

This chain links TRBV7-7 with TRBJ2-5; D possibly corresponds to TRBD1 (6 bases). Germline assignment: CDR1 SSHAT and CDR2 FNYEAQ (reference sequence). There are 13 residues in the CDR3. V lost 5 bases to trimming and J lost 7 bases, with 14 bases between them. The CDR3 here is CASSPQGPGTQYF. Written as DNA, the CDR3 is TGTGCCAGCAGCCCCCAGGGGCCCGGGACCCAGTACTTC.

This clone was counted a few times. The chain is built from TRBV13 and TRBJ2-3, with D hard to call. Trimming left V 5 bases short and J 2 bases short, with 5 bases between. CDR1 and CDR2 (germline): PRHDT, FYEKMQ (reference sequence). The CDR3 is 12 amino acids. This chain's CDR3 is CASSPYTDTQYF. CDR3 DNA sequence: TGTGCCAGCAGCCCTTACACAGATACGCAGTATTTT.

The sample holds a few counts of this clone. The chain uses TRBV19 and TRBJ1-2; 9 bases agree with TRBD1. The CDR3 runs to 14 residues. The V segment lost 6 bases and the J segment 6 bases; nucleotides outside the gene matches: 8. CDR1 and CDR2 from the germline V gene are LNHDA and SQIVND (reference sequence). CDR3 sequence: CASRELDRGNGYTF. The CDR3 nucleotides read TGTGCCAGTAGGGAATTGGACAGGGGTAATGGCTACACCTTC.

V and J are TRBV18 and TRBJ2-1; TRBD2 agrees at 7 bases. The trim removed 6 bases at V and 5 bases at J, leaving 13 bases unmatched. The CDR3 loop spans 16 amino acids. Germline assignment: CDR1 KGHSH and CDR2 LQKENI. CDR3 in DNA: TGTGCCAGCTCGCCGACGACTAGCCGCAAACACAATGAGCAGTTCTTC. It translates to CASSPTTSRKHNEQFF.

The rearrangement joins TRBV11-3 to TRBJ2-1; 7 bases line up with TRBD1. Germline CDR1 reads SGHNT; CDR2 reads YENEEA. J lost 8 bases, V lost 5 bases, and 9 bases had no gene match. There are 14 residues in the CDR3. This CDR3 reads CASSVRQGEDEQFF. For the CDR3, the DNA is TGTGCCAGCAGCGTACGACAGGGTGAGGATGAGCAGTTCTTC.

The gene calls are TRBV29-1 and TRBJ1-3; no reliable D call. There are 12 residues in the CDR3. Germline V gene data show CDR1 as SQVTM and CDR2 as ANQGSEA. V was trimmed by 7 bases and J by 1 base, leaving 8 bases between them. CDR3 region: CSAGTSGNTIYF. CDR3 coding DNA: TGCAGCGCCGGTACTTCTGGAAACACCATATATTTT.

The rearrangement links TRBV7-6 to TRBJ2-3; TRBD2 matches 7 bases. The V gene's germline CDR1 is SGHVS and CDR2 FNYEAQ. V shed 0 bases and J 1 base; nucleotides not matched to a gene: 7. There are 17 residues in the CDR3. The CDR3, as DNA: TGTGCCAGCAGCTTAGCGCTCTCGGGGGGAGGCACAGATACGCAGTATTTT. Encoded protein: CASSLALSGGGTDTQYF.

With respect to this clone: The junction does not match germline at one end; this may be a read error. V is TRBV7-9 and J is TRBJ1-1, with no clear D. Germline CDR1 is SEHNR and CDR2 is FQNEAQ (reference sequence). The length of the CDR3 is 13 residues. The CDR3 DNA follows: TGTTCCAGCAGCTTACGGGTGAACACTGAAGCTTTCTTT. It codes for CSSSLRVNTEAFF.

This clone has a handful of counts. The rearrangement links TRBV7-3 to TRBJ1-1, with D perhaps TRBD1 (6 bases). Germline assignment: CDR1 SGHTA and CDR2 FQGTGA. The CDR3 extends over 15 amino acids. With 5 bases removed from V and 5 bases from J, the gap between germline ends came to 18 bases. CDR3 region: CASSPNLDSLTEAFF. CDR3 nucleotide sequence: TGTGCCAGCAGCCCTAACCTGGACAGTCTGACTGAAGCTTTCTTT.

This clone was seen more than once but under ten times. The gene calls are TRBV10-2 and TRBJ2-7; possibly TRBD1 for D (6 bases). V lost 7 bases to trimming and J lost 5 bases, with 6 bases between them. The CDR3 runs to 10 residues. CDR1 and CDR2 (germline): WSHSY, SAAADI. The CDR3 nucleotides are TGCGCCAGCAAGGGGGACGAGCAGTACTTC. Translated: CASKGDEQYF.

CDR3 DNA: TGTGCCAGCAGGGGGAGAAGCTATGGCTACACCTTC. Protein: CASRGRSYGYTF. The V call is TRBV6-1, the J call TRBJ1-2; D ambiguous. The V and J ends lost 6 bases and 4 bases respectively, with 9 bases between them. CDR1 is MNHNS, CDR2 SASEGT, per germline. This CDR3 is 12 amino acids long.

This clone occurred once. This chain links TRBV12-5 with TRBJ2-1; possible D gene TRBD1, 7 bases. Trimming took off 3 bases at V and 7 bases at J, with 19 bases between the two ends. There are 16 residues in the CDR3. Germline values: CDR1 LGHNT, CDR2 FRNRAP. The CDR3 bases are TGTGCTAGTGGTTTAAGGCAGGGGGGCCGATCTAATGAGCAGTTCTTC. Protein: CASGLRQGGRSNEQFF. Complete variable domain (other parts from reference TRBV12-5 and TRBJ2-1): DARVTQTPRHKVTEMGQEVTMRCQPILGHNTVFWYRQTMMQGLELLAYFRNRAPLDDSGMPKDRFSAEMPDATLATLKIQPSEPRDSAVYFCASGLRQGGRSNEQFFGPGTRLTVL.

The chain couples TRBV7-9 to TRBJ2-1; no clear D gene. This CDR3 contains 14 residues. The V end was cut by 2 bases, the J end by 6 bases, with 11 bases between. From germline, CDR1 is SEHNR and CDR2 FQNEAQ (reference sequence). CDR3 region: CASSLLSLSNEQFF. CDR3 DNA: TGTGCCAGCAGCTTACTGTCCCTAAGCAATGAGCAGTTCTTC.

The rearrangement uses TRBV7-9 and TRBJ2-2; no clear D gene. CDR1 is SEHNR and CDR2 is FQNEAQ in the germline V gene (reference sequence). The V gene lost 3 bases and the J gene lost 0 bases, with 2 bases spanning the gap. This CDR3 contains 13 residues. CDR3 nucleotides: TGTGCCAGCAGCTTCTCGAACACCGGGGAGCTGTTTTTT. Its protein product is CASSFSNTGELFF.

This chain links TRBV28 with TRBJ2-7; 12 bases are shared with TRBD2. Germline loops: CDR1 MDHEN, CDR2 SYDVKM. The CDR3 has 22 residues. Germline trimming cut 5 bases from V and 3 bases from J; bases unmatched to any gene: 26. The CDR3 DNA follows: TGTGCCAGCAGTCGAATCCTTTCAAGACTAGCGGGAGCCCATCACCAATTCTACGAGCAGTACTTC. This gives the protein CASSRILSRLAGAHHQFYEQYF. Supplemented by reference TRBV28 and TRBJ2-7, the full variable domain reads DVKVTQSSRYLVKRTGEKVFLECVQDMDHENMFWYRQDPGLGLRLIYFSYDVKMKEKGDIPEGYSVSREKKERFSLILESASTNQTSMYLCASSRILSRLAGAHHQFYEQYFGPGTRLTVT.